The 20 T cell receptor beta chains presented below share a single source sample, sequenced in a study of blood T cells in healthy people across ages. The second PCR ran roughly 7 to 12 cycles with a sample-barcoded 5' primer and J-beta primers. TCRdb processed the 5' RACE reads anew with MiXCR; each CDR3 protein has one entry. The profile shows about 1,500,000 distinct CDR3 sequences, 42% of them singletons. Specimen: blood. The receptors were gathered from a woman under 30 in good health.

This clonotype was detected only a few times. The chain couples TRBV2 to TRBJ2-1, with D perhaps TRBD1 (6 bases). The germline V and J ends were trimmed by 6 bases and 4 bases, with 10 bases remaining between them. Germline CDR1 SNHLY, CDR2 FYNNEI. The CDR3 length is 13 residues. CDR3 coding DNA: TGTGCCAGCAGGCGGACAGATTACAATGAGCAGTTCTTC. Translated, it gives CASRRTDYNEQFF.

V is TRBV27 and J is TRBJ2-4; TRBD1 matches at 7 bases. The end of the DNA fits TRBJ2-5 better, so the J call may be wrong. The CDR3 has 18 amino acids. Germline lookup yields CDR1 MNHEY and CDR2 SMNVEV (reference sequence). CDR3 DNA sequence: TGTGCCAGTAGTAGCGACCTTTATCTTGGGACAGCACAAGAGACCCAGTACTTC. Translated: CASSSDLYLGTAQETQYF.

The chain carries TRBV20-1 and TRBJ2-3; D is unclear. V gave up 5 bases and J gave up 0 bases, with 12 bases separating them. The CDR3 length is 14 residues. Germline CDR1 and CDR2: DFQATT and SNEGSKA (reference sequence). The CDR3 is CSAGPVGSTDTQYF. CDR3 nucleotide sequence: TGCAGTGCTGGGCCCGTCGGGAGCACAGATACGCAGTATTTT.

The rearrangement joins TRBV20-1 to TRBJ2-5; tentative D call: TRBD2 (5 bases). The CDR3 length is 12 residues. In germline, CDR1 is DFQATT, CDR2 SNEGSKA (reference sequence). V was clipped by 6 bases and J by 5 bases, with 13 bases between them. The CDR3 here is CSAIRGPETQYF. The CDR3 DNA sequence: TGCAGTGCAATCAGAGGGCCGGAGACCCAGTACTTC.

This chain joins TRBV3-1 and TRBJ1-3; tentatively, D is TRBD1 (6 bases). Germline values: CDR1 LGHDT, CDR2 YNNKEL (reference sequence). With 6 bases removed from V and 0 bases from J, the gap between germline ends came to 15 bases. CDR3 size: 16 residues. The CDR3 sequence: CASRASRGNSGNTIYF. The CDR3 DNA reads as TGTGCCAGCAGGGCGTCCAGGGGAAACTCTGGAAACACCATATATTTT.

This clonotype was seen a few times. V and J are TRBV13 and TRBJ2-7; D is possibly TRBD2 (5 bases). Germline CDR1 reads PRHDT; CDR2 reads FYEKMQ (reference sequence). With 5 bases removed from V and 3 bases from J, the gap between germline ends came to 8 bases. There are 12 residues in the CDR3. The CDR3 reads CASSTRDYEQYF. The CDR3 nucleotides read TGTGCCAGCAGCACCCGGGACTACGAGCAGTACTTC.

With respect to this clonotype: One end of the junction fails to match germline, which may point to a read error. The chain has TRBV15 and TRBJ2-3; unclear D gene. CDR1 and CDR2 from the germline V gene are LNHNV and YYDKDF (reference sequence). The CDR3 length is 11 residues. DNA of the CDR3: TGTGCCACCTCGAGCAGAGATACGCAGTATTTT. Protein sequence: CATSSRDTQYF.

The chain uses TRBV7-9 and TRBJ2-3; TRBD2 is a possible D gene (5 bases). CDR3 size: 17 residues. V lost 4 bases and J lost 2, with 19 bases in between. Germline values: CDR1 SEHNR, CDR2 FQNEAQ (reference sequence). Here the CDR3 reads CASSWLLSGSPTDTQYF. CDR3 DNA sequence: TGTGCCAGCAGCTGGCTTTTGTCTGGGAGCCCCACAGATACGCAGTATTTT.

For the CDR3, the DNA is TGTGCCAGCAGTTTAAATTCCGGACTCCTTTCCTACAATGAGCAGTTCTTC. Amino acids: CASSLNSGLLSYNEQFF. The chain has TRBV27 and TRBJ2-1; D perhaps matches TRBD2 (5 bases). This CDR3 comprises 17 residues. Germline values: CDR1 MNHEY, CDR2 SMNVEV (reference sequence). V was clipped by 2 bases and J by 1 base, with 15 bases between them.

This rearrangement joins TRBV7-9 to TRBJ2-7; D could derive from TRBD1 or TRBD2 (7 bases each). Trimming left V 5 bases short and J 9 bases short, with 14 bases between. Germline loops: CDR1 SEHNR, CDR2 FQNEAQ (reference sequence). The CDR3 is made up of 12 amino acids. This chain's CDR3 is CASSQGGGRQYF. The CDR3, as DNA: TGTGCCAGCAGCCAGGGGGGGGGTCGGCAGTACTTC.

The CDR3 spells CSARTGTATSYSNQPQHF. The DNA of the CDR3 is TGCAGTGCTAGGACCGGGACAGCCACTTCTTATAGCAATCAGCCCCAGCATTTT. V is TRBV20-1 and J is TRBJ1-5; TRBD1 matches 7 bases. Germline V gene lookup returns CDR1 DFQATT and CDR2 SNEGSKA (reference sequence). CDR3 size: 18 residues. V lost 3 bases, J lost 0 bases, and 14 bases stayed unmatched.

The sample holds one count of this clonotype. A much larger clone lies a single base off, so this may be a read error. V is TRBV10-3 and J is TRBJ1-1; 8 bases map to TRBD1. Germline CDR1 ENHRY, CDR2 SYGVKD. The V and J ends lost 6 bases and 3 bases, in that order; junction bases with no gene match: 12. The CDR3 is made up of 16 amino acids. This CDR3 reads CAIRYGDRQRDTEAFF. CDR3 nucleotides: TGTGCCATCAGATATGGGGACAGGCAGAGGGACACTGAAGCTTTCTTT.

CDR3 in amino acids: CASSGQGSEVTGELFF. Here the CDR3 DNA reads TGTGCCAGCAGTGGACAAGGATCCGAGGTCACCGGGGAGCTGTTTTTT. The J gene is TRBJ2-2, the V gene TRBV2; D is undetermined. This CDR3 comprises 16 residues. Trimming pared 4 bases from V and 4 bases from J, leaving 16 bases between. Germline CDR1 SNHLY, CDR2 FYNNEI.

A few counts support this clonotype. The chain combines TRBV29-1 with TRBJ2-3; 8 bases agree with TRBD1. This CDR3 region has 13 residues. V was pared by 6 bases and J by 8 bases, with 10 bases of the junction left unmatched. CDR1 is SQVTM and CDR2 is ANQGSEA in the germline V gene. The CDR3 region has the DNA TGCAGCGTGCAGGGGGCTATGATTGGTACGCAGTATTTT. It codes for CSVQGAMIGTQYF.

This clonotype has a handful of counts. V and J are TRBV6-1 and TRBJ2-3; possible D gene TRBD1, 5 bases. V was shortened by 5 bases and J by 1 base, with 13 bases between the two germline ends. Germline CDR1 and CDR2: MNHNS and SASEGT. This CDR3 contains 15 residues. In DNA form, the CDR3 reads TGTGCCAGCAGTCCCGACAGCTATGGCACAGATACGCAGTATTTT. It translates to CASSPDSYGTDTQYF.

This sequence joins TRBV4-1 and TRBJ2-1; 11 bases fit TRBD1. V lost 3 bases, J lost 7 bases, and 8 bases stayed unmatched. This CDR3 comprises 16 residues. CDR1 MGHRA and CDR2 YSYEKL come from the germline V gene. Written as DNA, the CDR3 is TGCGCCAGCAGCCACCACGGACAGGGGGCCAGTAATGAGCAGTTCTTC. It encodes CASSHHGQGASNEQFF.

This clonotype came up a few times. CDR3 sequence: CASRDTLGAFF. DNA of the CDR3: TGTGCCAGCAGAGATACCCTGGGAGCTTTCTTT. The J gene is TRBJ1-1, the V gene TRBV12-3 or TRBV12-4, with D uncertain. V dropped 6 bases and J dropped 10 bases, with 12 bases sitting between them. The CDR3 has 11 amino acids.

The chain recombines TRBV9 with TRBJ2-1; 8 bases agree with TRBD1. The germline gives CDR1 SGDLS, CDR2 YYNGEE. V shed 4 bases and J 5 bases; nucleotides not matched to a gene: 11. CDR3 size: 16 residues. CDR3 in amino acids: CASSSSGGLLNNEQFF. The DNA of the CDR3 is TGTGCCAGCAGCTCATCAGGGGGCCTCTTAAACAATGAGCAGTTCTTC.

The V call is TRBV7-9, the J call TRBJ2-3; D call uncertain. Germline CDR1 SEHNR, CDR2 FQNEAQ (reference sequence). V gave up 5 bases and J gave up 9 bases, with 12 bases separating them. The CDR3 is made up of 12 amino acids. DNA of the CDR3: TGTGCCAGCAGCCCAGTAGTGCAGACGCAGTATTTT. Its translation is CASSPVVQTQYF.

This clonotype appeared a few times. The chain recombines TRBV6-1 with TRBJ1-1, with D tentatively TRBD1 (6 bases). CDR3 length: 14 amino acids. V was cut by 4 bases and J by 1 base, with 10 bases left in between. CDR1 and CDR2 (germline): MNHNS, SASEGT. The CDR3 sequence: CASSAIQGNTEAFF. For the CDR3, the DNA is TGTGCCAGCAGTGCAATACAGGGGAACACTGAAGCTTTCTTT.